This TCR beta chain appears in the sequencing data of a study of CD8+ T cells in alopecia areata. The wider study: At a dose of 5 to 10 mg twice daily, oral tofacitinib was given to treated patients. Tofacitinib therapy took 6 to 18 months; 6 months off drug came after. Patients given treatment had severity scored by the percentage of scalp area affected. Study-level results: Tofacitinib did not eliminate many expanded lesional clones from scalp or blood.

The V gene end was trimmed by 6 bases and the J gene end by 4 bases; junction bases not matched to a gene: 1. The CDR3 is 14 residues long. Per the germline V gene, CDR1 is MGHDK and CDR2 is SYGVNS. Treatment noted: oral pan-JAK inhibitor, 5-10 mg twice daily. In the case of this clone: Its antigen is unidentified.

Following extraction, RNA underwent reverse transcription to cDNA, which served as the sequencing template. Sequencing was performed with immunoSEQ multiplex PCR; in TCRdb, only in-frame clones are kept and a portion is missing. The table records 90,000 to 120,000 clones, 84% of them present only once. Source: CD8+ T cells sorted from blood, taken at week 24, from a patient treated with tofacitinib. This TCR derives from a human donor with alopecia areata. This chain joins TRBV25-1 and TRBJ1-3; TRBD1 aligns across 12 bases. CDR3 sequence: CASRGQGAGNTIYF. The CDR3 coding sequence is TGTGCCAGCAGGGGACAGGGGGCCGGAAACACCATATATTTT.